This T cell receptor beta chain was profiled in a study of response to subunit inactivated influenza vaccine. The study's findings and limits: The authors suggested that every seasonal influenza vaccination recruits few new T cells.

Points on this clonotype: The antigen is unknown.

The germline V gene has CDR1 DFQATT and CDR2 SNEGSKA (reference sequence). The length of the CDR3 is 15 residues. V gave up 1 base and J gave up 0 bases, with 11 bases separating them. TCRdb redid the calling of the RT-PCR reads with MiXCR, one entry per CDR3 protein. The data hold around 520,000 distinct CDR3 sequences, with 25% observed a single time. This specimen was CD4+ T cells sorted from PBMCs, taken about 5 days after vaccination. The V call is TRBV20-1, the J call TRBJ2-3; no clear D gene. The sequence came from a man in his fifties or sixties who received an inactivated influenza vaccine. The CDR3, as DNA: TGCAGTGCTAGAGCTATAGCCCCCAGCACAGATACGCAGTATTTT. It yields the protein CSARAIAPSTDTQYF.